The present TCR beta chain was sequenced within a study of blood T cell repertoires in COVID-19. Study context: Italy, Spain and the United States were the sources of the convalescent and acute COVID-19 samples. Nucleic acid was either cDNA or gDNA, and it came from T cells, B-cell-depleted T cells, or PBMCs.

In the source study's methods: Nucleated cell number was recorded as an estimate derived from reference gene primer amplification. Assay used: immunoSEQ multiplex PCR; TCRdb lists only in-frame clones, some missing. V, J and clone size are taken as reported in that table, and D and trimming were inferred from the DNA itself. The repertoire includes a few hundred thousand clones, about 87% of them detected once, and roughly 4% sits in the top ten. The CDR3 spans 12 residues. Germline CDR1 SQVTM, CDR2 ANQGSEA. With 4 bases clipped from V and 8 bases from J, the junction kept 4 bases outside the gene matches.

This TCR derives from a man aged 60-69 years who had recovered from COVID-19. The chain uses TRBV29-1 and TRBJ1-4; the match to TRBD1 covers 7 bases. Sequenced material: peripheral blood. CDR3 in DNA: TGCAGCGTTGGACAGGGTTGGGAAAAACTGTTTTTT. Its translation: CSVGQGWEKLFF.